Below are 31 T cell receptor beta chains sequenced from a single sample in a study of T cells in Graves' hyperthyroidism and ophthalmopathy. The CDR3 regions of TCR beta were amplified from RNA transcripts. HTBI primers were employed in a first-round RT-PCR of the TCR CDR3. TCRdb re-called the multiplex PCR reads through MiXCR, storing one row per CDR3 protein. Here the sample spans roughly 570,000 distinct CDR3 sequences, around 45% being singletons. The sequenced sample was peripheral blood or thyroid tissue (not recorded which). These receptors all come from an adult woman with Graves' disease, either hyperthyroidism or ophthalmopathy (not recorded which).

In this sample, this clonotype is large. In DNA form, the CDR3 reads TGTGCCAGCAGTGAACAGGGGAGCAATCAGCCCCAGCATTTT. This translates into CASSEQGSNQPQHF. This chain links TRBV2 with TRBJ1-5, with D tentatively TRBD1 (6 bases). CDR1 and CDR2 (germline): SNHLY, FYNNEI. CDR3 length: 14 amino acids. V was shortened by 2 bases and J by 1 base, with 6 bases between the two germline ends. The variable domain in full, with the rest retrieved from reference TRBV2 and TRBJ1-5, is EPEVTQTPSHQVTQMGQEVILRCVPISNHLYFYWYRQILGQKVEFLVSFYNNEISEKSEIFDDQFSVERPDGSNFTLKIRSTKLEDSAMYFCASSEQGSNQPQHFGDGTRLSIL.

This clonotype has ten or more counts. The chain recombines TRBV14 with TRBJ1-1, with D unresolved. The germline V gene has CDR1 SGHDN and CDR2 FVKESK. The CDR3 consists of 20 residues. Trimming left V 0 bases short and J 3 bases short, with 26 bases between. The CDR3 loop is CASSQDVGLRNSYFDTEAFF. CDR3 sequence (DNA): TGTGCCAGCAGCCAAGACGTAGGTCTTCGGAACAGTTATTTTGACACTGAAGCTTTCTTT.

This clonotype was seen ten or more times. V and J are TRBV30 and TRBJ1-2, with TRBD1 matching over 7 bases. The J segment lost 6 bases and the V segment lost 2 bases, leaving 12 bases of the junction unmatched. The CDR3 sequence is 15 residues long. CDR1 is GTSNPN and CDR2 is SVGIG in the germline V gene (reference sequence). For the CDR3, the DNA is TGTGCCTGGAGTCTCCGGGACAGAAGAGATGATGGCTACACCTTC. Translated, it gives CAWSLRDRRDDGYTF.

Of note for this clonotype: This sequence may be a read error, since a much larger clone differs from it by one base. V usage is TRBV6-1 and J usage is TRBJ2-2; D is perhaps TRBD1 (6 bases). Trimming stripped 8 bases from V and 11 bases from J, with 15 bases between. Germline V gene sequence: CDR1 MNHNS, CDR2 SASEGT. CDR3 length: 12 amino acids. DNA for the CDR3: TGTGCCAGCCGGGACACAATAAGCGAGCTGTTTTTT. Its protein product is CASRDTISELFF.

For this clonotype: Given a far larger clone just one base away, this is likely a sequencing read error. The chain employs TRBV24-1 and TRBJ1-5; perhaps TRBD1 as D (5 bases). Trimming stripped 6 bases from V and 4 bases from J, with 9 bases between. Germline V gene data show CDR1 as KGHDR and CDR2 as SFDVKD. The CDR3 length is 13 residues. The DNA for the CDR3 is TGTGCCACCAGTTATGGGGGAAATCAGCCCCAGCATTTT. It is translated as CATSYGGNQPQHF.

Ten or more counts support this clonotype. The chain is built from TRBV4-1 and TRBJ1-3; D is possibly TRBD1 (5 bases). V shed 3 bases and J shed 2 bases, with 11 bases lying between them. The germline CDR1 and CDR2 sequences are MGHRA and YSYEKL. CDR3 length equals 15 residues. CDR3 DNA: TGCGCCAGCAGCCACCCGGGACGGACTGGAAACACCATATATTTT. Its translation is CASSHPGRTGNTIYF.

The table lists this clonotype with many counts. The chain couples TRBV5-1 to TRBJ1-2, with D hard to call. The germline V gene encodes CDR1 SGHRS and CDR2 YFSETQ. Trimming took 3 bases from V and 3 from J, leaving 18 bases between them. The CDR3 sequence is 16 residues long. CDR3 sequence (DNA): TGCGCCAGCAGCTGGGGAGTCCTTTTTCGAGACTATGGCTACACCTTC. It specifies CASSWGVLFRDYGYTF.

The chain recombines TRBV28 with TRBJ2-5; 8 positions match TRBD2. Germline V lookup: CDR1 MDHEN, CDR2 SYDVKM. V trimming: 8 bases; J trimming: 2 bases; junction bases outside the gene matches: 7. The CDR3 consists of 14 residues. In DNA form, the CDR3 reads TGTGCCAGCGGGCCGGGGGGGGATCAAGAGACCCAGTACTTC. This gives the protein CASGPGGDQETQYF.

V is TRBV5-6 and J is TRBJ1-3; D unclear. CDR3 length: 14 residues. The germline V gene encodes CDR1 SGHDT and CDR2 YYEEEE. V dropped 2 bases and J dropped 0 bases, with 6 bases sitting between them. The CDR3 bases are TGTGCCAGCAGCTTAGATGTCTCTGGAAACACCATATATTTT. Residues: CASSLDVSGNTIYF.

The rearrangement joins TRBV2 to TRBJ1-2; a possible D gene is TRBD1 (6 bases). The CDR3 length is 13 residues. The germline V gene encodes CDR1 SNHLY and CDR2 FYNNEI. The V and J ends lost 10 bases and 8 bases respectively, with 20 bases between them. The CDR3 DNA is TGTGCCACGGAGACAGGAGTTAATGAGGGCTACACCTTC. Translated: CATETGVNEGYTF.

This chain joins TRBV12-3 or TRBV12-4 and TRBJ1-5; possibly TRBD1 for D (5 bases). Trimming took off 7 bases at V and 11 bases at J, with 18 bases between the two ends. CDR3 length: 13 amino acids. The CDR3 protein is CASIFSGDGTQHF. The DNA for the CDR3 is TGTGCCAGCATCTTTAGCGGGGACGGGACCCAGCATTTT.

This clonotype was counted at least ten times. This chain uses TRBV6-4 with TRBJ1-1; a weak D match, TRBD1 (6 bases). V lost 6 bases and J lost 0, with 14 bases in between. Germline CDR1 reads MRHNA; CDR2 reads SNTAGT. The CDR3 consists of 15 residues. The CDR3 region is CASRPNRVMNTEAFF. The CDR3, as DNA: TGTGCCAGCAGACCTAACAGGGTCATGAACACTGAAGCTTTCTTT.

This clonotype was seen at least ten times. The chain combines TRBV5-5 with TRBJ2-5, with D perhaps matching TRBD1 or TRBD2 (5 bases each). Trimming took 4 bases from V and 3 from J, leaving 13 bases between them. Germline V lookup: CDR1 SGHKS, CDR2 YYEKEE (reference sequence). The CDR3 is 14 amino acids. Here the CDR3 reads CASSPGTYEETQYF. CDR3 nucleotides: TGTGCCAGCAGCCCGGGGACCTACGAAGAGACCCAGTACTTC.

This clonotype has a count of ten or more. The chain is built from TRBV10-2 and TRBJ1-6; the D gene is possibly TRBD1 (5 bases). CDR1 is WSHSY and CDR2 is SAAADI in the germline V gene. With 4 bases removed from V and 4 bases from J, the gap between germline ends came to 11 bases. The CDR3 extends over 15 amino acids. CDR3 region: CASSVQGTYNSPLHF. CDR3 sequence (DNA): TGCGCCAGCAGTGTCCAGGGTACTTATAATTCACCCCTCCACTTT.

The gene calls are TRBV11-2 and TRBJ1-4, with a possible D match to TRBD1 (5 bases). The CDR3 contains 14 residues. The germline V gene encodes CDR1 SGHAT and CDR2 FQNNGV. Deletions cut 3 bases from V and 5 bases from J, with 10 bases between. CDR3 protein: CASSLAGENEKLFF. The CDR3 DNA reads as TGTGCCAGCAGCTTGGCGGGGGAGAATGAAAAACTGTTTTTT.

This clonotype was recorded at least ten times. The V call is TRBV9, the J call TRBJ2-2; D not resolved. The CDR3 length is 16 residues. Germline lookup yields CDR1 SGDLS and CDR2 YYNGEE. Trimming removed 0 bases at V and 2 bases at J, with 11 bases between. CDR3 amino acids: CASSVAGVLNTGELFF. The DNA for the CDR3 is TGTGCCAGCAGCGTAGCAGGCGTCCTTAACACCGGGGAGCTGTTTTTT.

This clonotype was seen at least ten times. This chain joins TRBV24-1 and TRBJ2-7; no definite D call. CDR1 and CDR2 from the germline V gene are KGHDR and SFDVKD. CDR3 size: 12 residues. The V end was cut by 4 bases, the J end by 0 bases, with 3 bases between. CDR3 DNA: TGTGCCACCAGTGACAACTCCTACGAGCAGTACTTC. It yields the protein CATSDNSYEQYF.

This clonotype showed up many times. The CDR3 bases are TGCGCCAGCAGTGGAGGGACAGCCCAAGAGACCCAGTACTTC. Translating it yields CASSGGTAQETQYF. The chain employs TRBV10-1 and TRBJ2-5; the match to TRBD1 covers 7 bases. Losses at the gene ends were 4 bases for V and 1 base for J; bases not matched to a gene: 3. The CDR3 is made up of 14 amino acids. CDR1 WNHNN and CDR2 SYGVQD come from the germline V gene (reference sequence).

The table lists this clonotype with a few counts. A much larger clone sits a single nucleotide away, making a read error possible. The rearrangement joins TRBV20-1 to TRBJ1-4, with 10 positions matching TRBD1. This CDR3 is 13 amino acids long. Per germline, CDR1 DFQATT and CDR2 SNEGSKA (reference sequence). J gave up 10 bases and V 3 bases, and 5 bases lay outside the gene matches. CDR3 region: CSARGGQGRKLFF. The CDR3 DNA reads TGCAGTGCTAGGGGGGGACAGGGGAGAAAACTGTTTTTT.

This clonotype has at least ten counts. The J gene is TRBJ2-5, the V gene TRBV7-2; 8 bases align to TRBD2. CDR1 and CDR2 (germline): SGHTA, FQGNSA. V was pared by 3 bases and J by 4 bases, with 4 bases of the junction left unmatched. This CDR3 is built from 14 residues. CDR3 loop: CASSFTLAGETQYF. In DNA form, the CDR3 reads TGTGCCAGCAGCTTCACCCTAGCGGGAGAGACCCAGTACTTC.

The chain joins TRBV30 to TRBJ2-7, with D unclear. V dropped 3 bases and J dropped 0 bases, with 3 bases sitting between them. Germline CDR1 and CDR2: GTSNPN and SVGIG (reference sequence). The CDR3 has 11 amino acids. CDR3 DNA: TGTGCCTGGAGGGGCTCCTACGAGCAGTACTTC. Amino acid sequence: CAWRGSYEQYF. The full variable domain, rest sourced from reference TRBV30 and TRBJ2-7, is SQTIHQWPATLVQPVGSPLSLECTVEGTSNPNLYWYRQAAGRGLQLLFYSVGIGQISSEVPQNLSASRPQDRQFILSSKKLLLSDSGFYLCAWRGSYEQYFGPGTRLTVT.

The chain recombines TRBV2 with TRBJ2-5, with 9 bases aligning to TRBD2. From germline, CDR1 is SNHLY and CDR2 FYNNEI. This CDR3 contains 14 residues. The V segment lost 5 bases and the J segment 0 bases; nucleotides outside the gene matches: 1. As DNA, the CDR3 is TGTGCCAGCAGTAGCGGGGGGTACCAAGAGACCCAGTACTTC. Translating gives CASSSGGYQETQYF.

The table lists this clonotype with many counts. This chain uses TRBV5-4 with TRBJ1-5; D is uncertain. From germline, CDR1 is SGHNT and CDR2 YYREEE (reference sequence). The CDR3 totals 14 residues. V shed 2 bases and J shed 8 bases, with 14 bases lying between them. Here the CDR3 reads CASSLVPTSEPQHF. The CDR3 bases are TGTGCCAGCAGCTTAGTACCAACCTCGGAGCCCCAGCATTTT.

In this sample, this clonotype turned up many times. In DNA form, the CDR3 reads TGCAACGCCCCGGAGGGCAGGGAACAGCCCCAGCATTTT. Encoded protein: CNAPEGREQPQHF. The chain is built from TRBV20-1 and TRBJ1-5; a possible D gene is TRBD1 (5 bases). Germline V gives CDR1 DFQATT, CDR2 SNEGSKA (reference sequence). This CDR3 is 13 amino acids long.

V gene TRBV20-1 combines with J gene TRBJ1-1; D uncertain. The ends were cut back, 0 bases at V and 1 base at J, with 12 bases in the middle. CDR1 and CDR2 from the germline V gene are DFQATT and SNEGSKA (reference sequence). This CDR3 is 15 amino acids long. The CDR3 DNA reads TGCAGTGCTAGAGATCCCGGCGTGGGGAACACTGAAGCTTTCTTT. Translating gives CSARDPGVGNTEAFF.

This clonotype was found once. The V call is TRBV4-1, the J call TRBJ1-5, with 7 bases lining up with TRBD1. There are 14 residues in the CDR3. J was trimmed by 5 bases and V by 2 bases; bases with no gene match: 3. CDR1 and CDR2 from the germline V gene are MGHRA and YSYEKL. CDR3 residues: CASSQQGEYQPQHF. As DNA, the CDR3 is TGCGCCAGCAGCCAACAGGGGGAGTATCAGCCCCAGCATTTT.

V usage is TRBV10-3 and J usage is TRBJ1-1, with D unclear. V shed 6 bases and J shed 0 bases, with 5 bases lying between them. This CDR3 has 12 residues. Germline-derived CDR1 and CDR2 are ENHRY and SYGVKD. For the CDR3, the DNA is TGTGCCATCAGATCAGTGAACACTGAAGCTTTCTTT. Protein product: CAIRSVNTEAFF.

This clonotype has more than one count but fewer than ten. The V gene is TRBV3-1, the J gene TRBJ2-7, with D unresolved. The CDR3 is 15 amino acids. V was shortened by 0 bases and J by 3 bases, with 12 bases between the two germline ends. CDR1 LGHDT and CDR2 YNNKEL come from the germline V gene (reference sequence). CDR3 protein: CASSQELARIYEQYF. The CDR3 coding sequence is TGTGCCAGCAGCCAAGAATTGGCGCGGATCTACGAGCAGTACTTC.

V is TRBV19 and J is TRBJ1-1; D is possibly TRBD1 (5 bases). The germline V gene encodes CDR1 LNHDA and CDR2 SQIVND (reference sequence). The CDR3 contains 12 residues. V was pared by 10 bases and J by 4 bases, with 13 bases between. For the CDR3, the DNA is TGTGCCACCTACTCAGGGACCACTGAAGCTTTCTTT. It translates to CATYSGTTEAFF.

The V call is TRBV2, the J call TRBJ2-7; D is possibly TRBD1 (5 bases). The CDR3 extends over 13 amino acids. CDR1 is SNHLY and CDR2 is FYNNEI in the germline V gene. V was shortened by 8 bases and J by 3 bases, with 14 bases between the two germline ends. DNA of the CDR3: TGTGCCAGCCGGCGAGACAGTTTCTACGAGCAGTACTTC. It is translated as CASRRDSFYEQYF.

In this sample, this clonotype turned up many times. The V call is TRBV5-6, the J call TRBJ2-7; maybe TRBD2 (6 bases). The germline V gene encodes CDR1 SGHDT and CDR2 YYEEEE. V lost 3 bases to trimming and J lost 5 bases, with 9 bases between them. The CDR3 covers 12 residues. The CDR3 loop is CASSWWGDEQYF. DNA of the CDR3: TGTGCCAGCAGCTGGTGGGGGGACGAGCAGTACTTC.